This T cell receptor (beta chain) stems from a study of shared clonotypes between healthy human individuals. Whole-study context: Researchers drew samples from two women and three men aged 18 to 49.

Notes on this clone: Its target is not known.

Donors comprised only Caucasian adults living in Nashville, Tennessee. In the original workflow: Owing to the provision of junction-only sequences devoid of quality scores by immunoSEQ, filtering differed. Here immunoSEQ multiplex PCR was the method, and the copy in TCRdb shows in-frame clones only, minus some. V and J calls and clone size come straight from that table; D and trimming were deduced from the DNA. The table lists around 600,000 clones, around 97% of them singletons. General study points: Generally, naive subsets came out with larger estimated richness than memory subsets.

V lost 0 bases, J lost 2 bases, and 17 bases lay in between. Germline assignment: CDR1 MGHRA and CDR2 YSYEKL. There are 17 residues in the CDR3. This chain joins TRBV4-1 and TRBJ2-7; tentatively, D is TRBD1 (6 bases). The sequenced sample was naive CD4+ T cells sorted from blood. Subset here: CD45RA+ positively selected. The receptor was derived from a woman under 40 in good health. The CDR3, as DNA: TGCGCCAGCAGCCAAGAAGGACGACAGGAGATGGCCTACGAGCAGTACTTC. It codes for CASSQEGRQEMAYEQYF.